A selection of T cell receptor beta chains follows, all from one sample in a study of CD8 T cells in ankylosing spondylitis. TCRdb independently ran MiXCR on the 5' RACE reads; one entry per CDR3 protein. This table holds 350,000 to 550,000 distinct CDR3 sequences, roughly 27% found once. Sequenced sample: blood, either unsorted or a sorted T cell fraction (not recorded which). The receptors shown here come from a male donor with ankylosing spondylitis. CDR3s include the opening cysteine and the closing phenylalanine or tryptophan. Each record gives: J gene, clone size, D gene, V gene, CDR3 protein, CDR3 DNA. D genes are given only for firm matches. Rows may omit the clone size; those that give it use once, few, many or a size class.

TRBJ2-5	many	.	TRBV7-2	CASSFRGTQYF	TGTGCCAGCAGCTTCCGGGGGACCCAGTACTTC
TRBJ2-3	.	.	TRBV4-2	CASSQDRERLTDTQYF	TGTGCCAGCAGCCAAGATCGCGAGCGACTCACAGATACGCAGTATTTT
TRBJ2-2	.	.	TRBV10-3	CAMRGHPNTGELFF	TGTGCCATGAGGGGACACCCGAACACCGGGGAGCTGTTTTTT
TRBJ1-1	.	TRBD1	TRBV25-1	CASSESGGQRNTEAFF	TGTGCCAGCAGTGAATCCGGGGGACAGAGGAACACTGAAGCTTTCTTT
TRBJ1-5	.	TRBD1	TRBV12-3/TRBV12-4	CASSRTGNNQPQHF	TGTGCCAGCAGTCGGACAGGGAACAATCAGCCCCAGCATTTT
TRBJ1-1	few	.	TRBV5-1	CASIPTGENTEAFF	TGCGCCAGCATTCCGACGGGGGAGAACACTGAAGCTTTCTTT
TRBJ2-5	.	.	TRBV11-2	CASSLDGPGAQYF	TGTGCCAGCAGCTTAGATGGCCCGGGGGCCCAGTACTTC
TRBJ1-2	few	.	TRBV27	CASSLWLGSGYTF	TGTGCCAGCAGTTTATGGCTCGGCAGCGGCTACACCTTC
TRBJ2-2	few	.	TRBV9	CASSTLSGTGELFF	TGTGCCAGCAGCACCCTTTCGGGGACCGGGGAGCTGTTTTTT
TRBJ2-1	.	.	TRBV3-1	CASSQDVLAGNEQFF	TGTGCCAGCAGCCAAGATGTTTTGGCAGGTAATGAGCAGTTCTTC
TRBJ1-2	.	.	TRBV18	CASSPDPGAPRYGYTF	TGTGCCAGCTCACCAGACCCTGGGGCGCCTCGGTATGGCTACACCTTC
TRBJ1-2	once	.	TRBV20-1	CSVLDSGYYGYTF	TGCAGTGTTTTGGACAGTGGCTACTATGGCTACACCTTC
TRBJ1-1	.	.	TRBV6-1	CASSEVDLLSTEAFF	TGTGCCAGCAGTGAAGTTGACCTCCTGAGCACTGAAGCTTTCTTT
TRBJ2-7	few	.	TRBV12-3/TRBV12-4	CASSSLRGGRDHEQYF	TGTGCCAGCAGCAGCTTGAGGGGAGGTCGGGACCACGAGCAGTACTTC
TRBJ2-1	few	.	TRBV7-8	CASTPFGQRDNEQFF	TGTGCCAGCACCCCCTTCGGACAACGGGACAATGAGCAGTTCTTC
TRBJ1-5	.	.	TRBV27	CASSPDSPYQPQHF	TGTGCCAGCAGCCCGGACAGCCCTTATCAGCCCCAGCATTTT
TRBJ1-3	few	.	TRBV5-6	CASSSPASGNTIYF	TGTGCCAGCAGCTCTCCAGCCTCTGGAAACACCATATATTTT
TRBJ2-3	few	.	TRBV19	CASSIWDGESTDTQYF	TGTGCCAGTAGTATCTGGGACGGGGAAAGCACAGATACGCAGTATTTT
TRBJ2-1	.	TRBD2	TRBV18	CASSQLAGVDNEQFF	TGTGCCAGCTCGCAACTAGCGGGAGTCGACAATGAGCAGTTCTTC
TRBJ2-3	.	.	TRBV5-4	CASSSPVEGDTQYF	TGTGCCAGCAGCAGTCCGGTGGAAGGGGATACGCAGTATTTT
TRBJ2-4	.	.	TRBV5-1	CASSLDGLKNIQYF	TGCGCCAGCAGCTTGGATGGCCTCAAAAACATTCAGTACTTC
TRBJ1-5	.	.	TRBV21-1	CASSTTGGHREQPQHF	TGTGCCAGCAGCACGACAGGGGGCCATAGAGAGCAGCCCCAGCATTTT
TRBJ1-1	few	TRBD1	TRBV5-1	CASSLRTGRVNTEAFF	TGCGCCAGCAGCTTGAGGACAGGGAGAGTGAACACTGAAGCTTTCTTT
TRBJ2-3	.	TRBD2	TRBV10-1	CASSVGLAGPSTDTQYF	TGCGCCAGCAGTGTAGGACTAGCGGGACCAAGCACAGATACGCAGTATTTT
TRBJ1-5	.	TRBD1	TRBV12-3/TRBV12-4	CASSSPGTGNNQPQHF	TGTGCCAGCAGTTCCCCCGGGACAGGGAACAATCAGCCCCAGCATTTT
TRBJ1-2	few	.	TRBV20-1	CSASYGGSYTF	TGCAGTGCTAGTTACGGGGGTAGCTACACCTTC
TRBJ2-3	few	.	TRBV12-3/TRBV12-4	CASSPNTGADTQYF	TGTGCCAGCAGTCCTAACACAGGCGCAGATACGCAGTATTTT
TRBJ1-4	.	.	TRBV5-1	CASSPGSNEKLFF	TGCGCCAGCAGCCCGGGTTCAAATGAAAAACTGTTTTTT
TRBJ1-1	.	.	TRBV7-9	CASSGRVGLSTSEAFF	TGTGCCAGCAGCGGCCGAGTGGGACTCAGTACGTCTGAAGCTTTCTTT
TRBJ2-4	few	.	TRBV3-1	CASSHMENIQYF	TGTGCCAGCAGCCATATGGAAAACATTCAGTACTTC
TRBJ2-3	.	TRBD1	TRBV7-2	CASSQDRAEDTQYF	TGTGCCAGCAGCCAGGACAGGGCGGAGGATACGCAGTATTTT
TRBJ2-1	.	TRBD1	TRBV5-1	CASTRGQAAAHGSYNEQFF	TGCGCCAGCACAAGGGGGCAGGCGGCCGCCCATGGGTCCTACAATGAGCAGTTCTTC
TRBJ2-2	.	TRBD2	TRBV20-1	CSARALGRRTGELFF	TGCAGTGCTAGAGCCCTCGGGAGGCGGACCGGGGAGCTGTTTTTT
TRBJ1-5	.	.	TRBV6-5	CASSTLRAASNQPQHF	TGTGCCAGCAGTACTTTGAGGGCAGCTAGCAATCAGCCCCAGCATTTT
TRBJ2-6	.	.	TRBV10-3	CAISVFSPSGANVLTF	TGTGCCATCAGTGTCTTCTCGCCCTCTGGGGCCAACGTCCTGACTTTC
TRBJ2-2	.	.	TRBV2	CASSAWDLGELFF	TGTGCCAGCTCCGCCTGGGACCTCGGGGAGCTGTTTTTT
TRBJ2-3	.	.	TRBV24-1	CATSPGRRRDTQYF	TGTGCCACCAGCCCGGGCCGGAGGAGAGATACGCAGTATTTT
TRBJ1-2	few	.	TRBV6-6	CASSGPGRDGYTF	TGTGCCAGCAGTGGCCCAGGGCGAGACGGCTACACCTTC
TRBJ1-2	few	.	TRBV7-6	CASSLNTGVYGYTF	TGTGCCAGCAGCTTAAATACGGGGGTCTATGGCTACACCTTC
TRBJ2-2	.	.	TRBV12-3/TRBV12-4	CASRISSTGELFF	TGTGCCAGCAGAATTAGCAGCACCGGGGAGCTGTTTTTT
TRBJ1-5	.	.	TRBV6-5	CASSYSQGMGQPQHF	TGTGCCAGCAGTTACTCGCAGGGGATGGGCCAGCCCCAGCATTTT
TRBJ2-1	.	TRBD1	TRBV14	CASSPRDRDYNEQFF	TGTGCCAGCAGCCCCCGGGACAGGGACTACAATGAGCAGTTCTTC
TRBJ2-3	few	TRBD2	TRBV3-1	CASSQGLAGGSTDTQYF	TGTGCCAGCAGCCAAGGACTAGCGGGAGGGAGCACAGATACGCAGTATTTT
TRBJ2-2	few	.	TRBV5-1	CASTWDPSRTGELFF	TGCGCCAGCACTTGGGACCCTAGCAGGACCGGGGAGCTGTTTTTT
TRBJ2-5	few	.	TRBV6-2/TRBV6-3	CASSYGSGRGTQYF	TGTGCCAGCAGTTACGGATCGGGTCGGGGGACCCAGTACTTC
TRBJ2-3	many	TRBD1	TRBV7-8	CASSPRTGGSTDTQYF	TGTGCCAGCAGCCCCCGGACAGGGGGGTCCACAGATACGCAGTATTTT
TRBJ2-1	few	TRBD2	TRBV5-1	CASSLGLAGRSSYNEQFF	TGCGCCAGCAGCTTGGGACTAGCGGGCCGAAGCTCCTACAATGAGCAGTTCTTC
TRBJ2-7	.	TRBD1	TRBV27	CASSLVGQGYFYEQYF	TGTGCCAGCAGTCTAGTGGGACAGGGATACTTCTACGAGCAGTACTTC
TRBJ2-5	few	.	TRBV7-9	CASSLGVGGQETQYF	TGTGCCAGCAGCTTAGGTGTAGGAGGCCAAGAGACCCAGTACTTC
TRBJ1-5	few	.	TRBV7-2	CASSLAGLNNQPQHF	TGTGCCAGCAGCTTAGCAGGACTGAACAATCAGCCCCAGCATTTT